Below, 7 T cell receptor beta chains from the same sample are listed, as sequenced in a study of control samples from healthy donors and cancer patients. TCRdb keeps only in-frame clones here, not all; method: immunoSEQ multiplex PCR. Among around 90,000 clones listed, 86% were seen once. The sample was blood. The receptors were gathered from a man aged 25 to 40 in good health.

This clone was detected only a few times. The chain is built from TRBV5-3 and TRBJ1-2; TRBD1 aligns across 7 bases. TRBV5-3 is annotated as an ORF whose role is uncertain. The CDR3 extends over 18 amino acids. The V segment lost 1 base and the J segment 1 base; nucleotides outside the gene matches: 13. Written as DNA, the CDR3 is TGTGCCAGAAGCTTGAGGGGACAGAATTTCCAAATTAACTATGGCTACACCTTC. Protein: CARSLRGQNFQINYGYTF.

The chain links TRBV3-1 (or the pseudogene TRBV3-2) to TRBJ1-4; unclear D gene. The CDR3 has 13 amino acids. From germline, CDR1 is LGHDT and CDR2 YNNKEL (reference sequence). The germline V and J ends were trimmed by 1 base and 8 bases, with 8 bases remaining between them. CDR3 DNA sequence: TGTGCCAGCAGCCAAGTGACGGGCGAAAAACTGTTTTTT. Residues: CASSQVTGEKLFF.

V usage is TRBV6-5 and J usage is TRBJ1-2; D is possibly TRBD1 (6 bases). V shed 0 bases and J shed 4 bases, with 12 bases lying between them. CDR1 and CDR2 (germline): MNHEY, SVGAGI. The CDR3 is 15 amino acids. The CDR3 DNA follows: TGTGCCAGCAGTTACTCAAGGGCAGGGGCCTATGGCTACACCTTC. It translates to CASSYSRAGAYGYTF.

The CDR3 DNA reads TGCGCCAGCAGCTTGGCCAGGGGGCCTGGAAACACCATATATTTT. The encoded protein is CASSLARGPGNTIYF. The chain joins TRBV5-1 to TRBJ1-3; 8 positions match TRBD1. J was trimmed by 2 bases and V by 0 bases; bases with no gene match: 1. The CDR3 is 15 residues long. Germline loops: CDR1 SGHRS, CDR2 YFSETQ.

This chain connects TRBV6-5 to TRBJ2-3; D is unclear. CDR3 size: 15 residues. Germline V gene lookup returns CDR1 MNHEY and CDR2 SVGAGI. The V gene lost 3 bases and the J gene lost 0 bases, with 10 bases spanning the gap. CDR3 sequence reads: CASSYGQVSTDTQYF. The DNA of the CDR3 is TGTGCCAGCAGTTATGGGCAGGTTAGCACAGATACGCAGTATTTT.

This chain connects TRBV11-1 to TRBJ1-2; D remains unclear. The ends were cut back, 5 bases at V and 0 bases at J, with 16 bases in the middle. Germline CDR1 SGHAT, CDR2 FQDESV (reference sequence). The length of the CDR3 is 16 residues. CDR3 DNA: TGTGCCAGCAGCCCTGGAAGCAAGCTCGCTAACTATGGCTACACCTTC. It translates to CASSPGSKLANYGYTF.

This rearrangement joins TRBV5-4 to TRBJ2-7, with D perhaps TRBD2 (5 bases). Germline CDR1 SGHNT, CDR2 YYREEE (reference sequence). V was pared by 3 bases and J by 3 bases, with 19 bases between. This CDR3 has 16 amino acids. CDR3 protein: CASSSPYPRDDYEQYV. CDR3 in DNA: TGTGCCAGCAGCTCCCCCTACCCCCGGGATGACTACGAGCAGTACGTC.